Included here is one T cell receptor beta chain sequence, with context. Generated by immunoSEQ multiplex PCR, the TCRdb table keeps only in-frame clones and is missing some. Found here are roughly 49,000 clones, 85% to 90% of them singletons; the top ten hold 3% to 4%. The data are from a study of neoadjuvant nivolumab and ipilimumab in lung cancer. The sequenced sample was blood, obtained before neoadjuvant nivolumab, alone or with ipilimumab. The receptor was derived from an adult with non-small cell lung cancer. Some clones in this sample may be carry-over from other donors' samples.

CDR3 in DNA: TGTGCCAGCAGCTTTTCCTCAACAGGGGGCACTGAAGCTTTCTTT. Translation gives CASSFSSTGGTEAFF. The chain employs TRBV7-2 and TRBJ1-1; 8 nucleotides match TRBD1. This CDR3 region has 15 residues. V trimming: 3 bases; J trimming: 4 bases; junction bases outside the gene matches: 7. Germline assignment: CDR1 SGHTA and CDR2 FQGNSA. Combining the CDR3 with reference TRBV7-2 and TRBJ1-1 gives the whole variable domain GAGVSQSPSNKVTEKGKDVELRCDPISGHTALYWYRQSLGQGLEFLIYFQGNSAPDKSGLPSDRFSAERTGGSVSTLTIQRTQQEDSAVYLCASSFSSTGGTEAFFGQGTRLTVV.